This TCR beta chain was captured in a study of cytomegalovirus exposure and HLA in healthy donors. This clone was detected a few times. Its antigen is unidentified. Notes on the study in general: Cytomegalovirus association was assigned to about 150 TCR beta chains.

Primers included in the PCR were 60 Vbeta and 13 Jbeta primers. Using immunoSEQ multiplex PCR, the repertoire was profiled, and TCRdb retains in-frame clones only, with some absent. This sample has under 100,000 clones, with 76% found just once. The clonotype was recovered from a middle-aged man in good health and CMV-seronegative. The material sequenced was PBMCs.

The CDR3 region has the DNA TGTGCCAGCAGGACCAGGGACACGGTGGGACCCCGGAACTACGAGCAGTACTTC. The encoded protein is CASRTRDTVGPRNYEQYF. V gene TRBV6-4 combines with J gene TRBJ2-7, with D perhaps TRBD1 (6 bases). CDR1 and CDR2 (germline): MRHNA, SNTAGT. Between the trimmed V and J ends, which lost 6 bases and 3 bases, there was a span of 27 bases. The CDR3 loop spans 18 amino acids.